The clone carrying this T cell receptor beta chain has a single count. Its target is unknown. Assay: immunoSEQ multiplex PCR; the TCRdb copy retains only in-frame clones and omits some. The data contain approximately 140,000 clones, 85% to 95% of them seen just once; the ten biggest clones take up roughly 5.6%. The CDR3 length is 13 residues. Looked up from germline, CDR1 is SNHLY and CDR2 is FYNNEI. The V end lost 5 bases, the J end lost 3 bases, and 10 bases lay between the germline ends. This sample stems from a study of T cell responses to AZD1222 COVID-19 vaccine. In the study overall: Recipients boosted at about 4 weeks or about 12 weeks are pooled. Whole-study results and caveats: Repertoires were collected only later (after the peak T cell response had occurred). Most donors were white British, females outnumbered males, and clonal diversity was possibly underestimated. The reported proportion of spike-specific TCRs targeting unmutated variant regions was nearly half.

The TCR originated in an adult in good health. The rearrangement uses TRBV2 and TRBJ1-1; a possible D gene is TRBD1 (5 bases). The input for sequencing was peripheral blood, taken on day 0 of AZD1222 vaccination. Here the CDR3 reads CASSRGRDTEAFF. The CDR3 DNA sequence: TGTGCCAGCAGTCGGGGCCGAGACACTGAAGCTTTCTTT.